The entry that follows covers one T cell receptor (beta chain) sequence. The CDR3 has 13 amino acids. V was trimmed by 2 bases and J by 5 bases, leaving 9 bases between them. CDR1 and CDR2 (germline): SGHTA, FQGNSA. These data come from a study of blood T cell repertoires in COVID-19. The wider study: Sites in the United States, Italy and Spain provided acute and convalescent COVID-19 samples. The analysed material was cDNA or gDNA that came from T cells, B-cell-depleted T cells, or PBMCs.

Original processing methods: Reference gene primers were amplified, and this amplification served to estimate nucleated cell counts. The method was immunoSEQ multiplex PCR; TCRdb's version includes in-frame clones alone and lacks a portion of them. D and trimming were read from the DNA, whereas the V and J calls and clone size are those reported in that table. The repertoire consists of 150,000 to 200,000 clones, with roughly nine tenths occurring once and the leading ten covering approximately 6.7%. The J gene is TRBJ1-2, the V gene TRBV7-2; no definite D call. The TCR comes from a man aged 40-49 years with acute or convalescent COVID-19. Source material: peripheral blood. The CDR3 DNA follows: TGTGCCAGCAGCTTATACGGGGTTTATGGCTACACCTTC. Translation: CASSLYGVYGYTF.